The clone carrying this TCR beta chain came up a few times. Its specificity is unknown. Primers used in a second PCR of about 7 to 12 cycles were a sample-barcoded 5' primer and a J-beta primer mix. Through a template-switch adaptor with 12 random nucleotides, each cDNA molecule received a tag. TCRdb redid the calling of the 5' RACE reads with MiXCR, one entry per CDR3 protein. Found here are roughly 1 million distinct CDR3 sequences, roughly a quarter of them singletons; the top ten hold 0.65% to 0.95%. The record originates from a study of blood T cells in healthy people across ages. Study-wide results and limits: Across the age range, TCR beta diversity per million T cells fell in a roughly linear way.

The CDR3 has 11 amino acids. Trimming removed 3 bases at V and 10 bases at J, with 9 bases between. Germline V gives CDR1 LGHDT, CDR2 YNNKEL (reference sequence). These data also featured in a second study, about T cells of mothers and their children. That study reports: It was observed that no persistent microchimeric T cell clones could be detected.

This clonotype was obtained from a girl aged 2-10 years in good health. Sequenced material: blood. The rearrangement joins TRBV3-1 to TRBJ1-2; D uncertain. CDR3 DNA: TGTGCCAGCAGCCATTTAGGGATCTACACCTTC. This gives the protein CASSHLGIYTF.